This T cell receptor (beta chain) stems from a study of T cell responses to AZD1222 COVID-19 vaccine. Study as a whole: Timing groups of about 4 and about 12 weeks for second doses were pooled.

About this clone: Its target is not known.

Here immunoSEQ multiplex PCR was the method, and the copy in TCRdb shows in-frame clones only, minus some. The data contain some 160,000 clones, 88% of them singletons. Germline CDR1 SGHNT, CDR2 YENEEA. V lost 0 bases, J lost 0 bases, and 15 bases lay in between. There are 17 residues in the CDR3. Whole-study findings and limits: There were mostly white British donors and more females than males, and clonal diversity was possibly underestimated.

The V gene is TRBV11-3, the J gene TRBJ2-7; D tentatively fits TRBD1 or TRBD2 (5 bases each). The receptor comes from an adult in good health. The input for sequencing was peripheral blood, taken on day 0 of AZD1222 vaccination. The CDR3 spells CASSLDRSDGGSYEQYF. DNA of the CDR3: TGTGCCAGCAGCTTAGACCGTTCCGATGGGGGCTCCTACGAGCAGTACTTC.